These T cell receptor beta chains were read from a single sample in a study of CD8 T cells in ankylosing spondylitis. TCRdb called the 5' RACE reads again in MiXCR, with one record for every CDR3 protein. This sample has about 700,000 distinct CDR3 sequences; 19% occur once, and the top ten carry under 20%. Material for sequencing was blood, either unsorted or a sorted T cell fraction (not recorded which). Receptor source: a male donor with ankylosing spondylitis. The CDR3 runs from the conserved cysteine through the conserved F or W. A D gene is named only where the DNA matches it firmly. Not all rows give a size; the values are once, few, many and, for expanded clones, a class.

clone size,V gene,J gene,D gene,CDR3 protein,CDR3 DNA
few,TRBV7-2,TRBJ1-2,-,CASSFSEQVDGYGYTF,TGTGCCAGCAGCTTCTCCGAACAGGTGGATGGCTATGGCTACACCTTC
-,TRBV12-3/TRBV12-4,TRBJ2-2,TRBD1,CASSFATGSSGELFF,TGTGCCAGCAGTTTTGCGACAGGGTCGAGCGGGGAGCTGTTTTTT
few,TRBV5-6,TRBJ2-3,-,CASTLGGADTQYF,TGTGCCAGCACCCTAGGGGGGGCAGATACGCAGTATTTT
many,TRBV12-5,TRBJ2-3,-,CASGLKAGSTDTQYF,TGTGCTAGTGGTTTGAAGGCAGGTTCTACAGATACGCAGTATTTT
few,TRBV4-3,TRBJ2-1,TRBD1,CASSQVGTGVKFF,TGCGCCAGCAGCCAAGTTGGGACAGGTGTTAAGTTCTTC
few,TRBV15,TRBJ2-3,TRBD2,CATSLAGYLDTQYF,TGTGCCACCAGCTTAGCGGGGTATCTAGATACGCAGTATTTT
many,TRBV7-6,TRBJ1-3,TRBD1,CASSTGTAGNTIYF,TGTGCCAGCAGCACCGGGACAGCTGGAAACACCATATATTTT
few,TRBV13,TRBJ2-1,-,CASSLYRNNEQFF,TGTGCCAGCAGCCTCTACCGAAACAATGAGCAGTTCTTC
-,TRBV20-1,TRBJ2-7,TRBD1,CSASLGQGVTYEQYF,TGCAGTGCTAGTCTGGGACAGGGGGTAACCTACGAGCAGTACTTC
few,TRBV13,TRBJ2-1,TRBD2,CASSLGTGLALQFF,TGTGCCAGCAGCTTAGGCACCGGACTAGCGTTGCAATTCTTC
-,TRBV5-1,TRBJ2-6,-,CASSLSDSFSGANVLTF,TGCGCCAGCAGCTTGAGTGACAGTTTCTCTGGGGCCAACGTCCTGACTTTC
-,TRBV7-9,TRBJ2-1,-,CASSLVTTGKGHEQFF,TGTGCCAGCAGCTTAGTTACGACAGGAAAGGGCCATGAGCAGTTCTTC
many,TRBV12-3/TRBV12-4,TRBJ2-1,-,CASSPRDSSNEQFF,TGTGCCAGCAGTCCCCGGGACTCCTCCAATGAGCAGTTCTTC
few,TRBV30,TRBJ2-5,-,CAWSVLSPEAQYF,TGTGCCTGGAGTGTACTTAGCCCGGAGGCCCAGTACTTC
-,TRBV20-1,TRBJ2-4,-,CSAIKQGIAKNIQYF,TGCAGTGCCATAAAGCAGGGCATAGCCAAAAACATTCAGTACTTC
many,TRBV5-1,TRBJ1-4,-,CASSNTGSREKLFF,TGCGCCAGCAGCAACACAGGGTCTCGGGAAAAACTGTTTTTT
few,TRBV6-1,TRBJ2-1,TRBD1,CASSAPGTGVGNEQFF,TGTGCCAGCAGTGCCCCCGGGACAGGGGTGGGCAATGAGCAGTTCTTC
-,TRBV27,TRBJ2-3,TRBD2,CASSLWAGTSGGAGADTQYF,TGTGCCAGCAGTTTATGGGCGGGGACTAGCGGGGGGGCTGGAGCAGATACGCAGTATTTT
-,TRBV29-1,TRBJ1-1,-,CSVDRPRTNTEAFF,TGCAGCGTTGACAGGCCCCGTACGAACACTGAAGCTTTCTTT
-,TRBV6-5,TRBJ2-2,-,CASSDLPGELFF,TGTGCCAGCAGTGACCTTCCCGGGGAGCTGTTTTTT
few,TRBV7-9,TRBJ1-1,-,CASSLTPTGLNTEAFF,TGTGCCAGCAGCTTAACCCCCACAGGGTTGAACACTGAAGCTTTCTTT
-,TRBV12-3/TRBV12-4,TRBJ1-5,TRBD1,CASSLDGQGARQPQHF,TGTGCCAGCAGTCTCGACGGGCAGGGGGCCCGTCAGCCCCAGCATTTT
few,TRBV5-1,TRBJ2-7,-,CASSLGGHNEAYEQYF,TGCGCCAGCAGCTTGGGGGGACATAACGAGGCCTACGAGCAGTACTTC
few,TRBV29-1,TRBJ1-1,-,CSVDSRTVTGTEAFF,TGCAGCGTTGATTCCCGGACGGTCACGGGCACTGAAGCTTTCTTT
few,TRBV11-2,TRBJ2-4,TRBD1,CASSYRGREAKNIQYF,TGTGCCAGCAGCTACAGGGGGCGCGAGGCCAAAAACATTCAGTACTTC
few,TRBV12-3/TRBV12-4,TRBJ2-7,-,CASRNTGGGYYEQYF,TGTGCCAGCAGAAACACAGGGGGGGGATACTACGAGCAGTACTTC
few,TRBV2,TRBJ2-2,-,CASSAKGTRFGELFF,TGTGCCAGCAGTGCTAAGGGGACACGTTTTGGGGAGCTGTTTTTT
-,TRBV9,TRBJ2-5,-,CASSVQGAETQYF,TGTGCCAGCAGCGTCCAGGGAGCAGAGACCCAGTACTTC
few,TRBV7-6,TRBJ2-5,-,CASSPQPGKQETQYF,TGTGCCAGCAGCCCCCAGCCAGGGAAACAAGAGACCCAGTACTTC
-,TRBV5-5,TRBJ2-5,TRBD2,CASSSTVAGGIETQYF,TGTGCCAGCAGCTCGACTGTGGCGGGAGGGATAGAGACCCAGTACTTC
few,TRBV14,TRBJ2-5,-,CASSQERKSFGQETQYF,TGTGCCAGCAGCCAAGAGAGAAAAAGTTTCGGCCAAGAGACCCAGTACTTC
many,TRBV5-1,TRBJ2-6,-,CASSLKDGISGANVLTF,TGCGCCAGCAGCTTGAAGGACGGAATCTCTGGGGCCAACGTCCTGACTTTC
few,TRBV5-1,TRBJ2-3,TRBD1,CASSLAFSGTGGDTQYF,TGCGCCAGCAGCTTGGCTTTTTCCGGGACAGGGGGAGATACGCAGTATTTT
-,TRBV7-9,TRBJ2-1,-,CASSHVDPNEQFF,TGTGCCAGCAGCCACGTAGACCCCAATGAGCAGTTCTTC
-,TRBV20-1,TRBJ2-1,-,CRTGQTNEQFF,TGCAGAACCGGACAGACCAATGAGCAGTTCTTC
-,TRBV20-1,TRBJ2-1,-,CSARRGKGKNEQFF,TGCAGTGCTAGGAGGGGTAAAGGCAAAAATGAGCAGTTCTTC
-,TRBV27,TRBJ2-2,-,CASSGRGGTGELFF,TGTGCCAGCAGCGGCAGGGGTGGCACCGGGGAGCTGTTTTTT
few,TRBV27,TRBJ2-7,TRBD2,CASSPRLAGYSYEQYF,TGTGCCAGCAGTCCTCGCTTAGCGGGGTACTCCTACGAGCAGTACTTC
many,TRBV28,TRBJ2-1,-,CASSFPTSTINNEQFF,TGTGCCAGCAGTTTCCCCACTAGCACAATTAATAATGAGCAGTTCTTC
-,TRBV11-1,TRBJ2-5,-,CASSLFLGTDGGPGETQYF,TGTGCCAGCAGCTTATTTCTTGGTACCGATGGGGGTCCCGGGGAGACCCAGTACTTC
-,TRBV11-2,TRBJ2-7,TRBD2,CASSLGRGLSGSGVEQYF,TGTGCCAGCAGCTTGGGTCGGGGTTTAAGCGGGAGCGGCGTCGAGCAGTACTTC
-,TRBV20-1,TRBJ2-7,-,CSARRNEQYF,TGCAGTGCTAGGCGTAACGAGCAGTACTTC
-,TRBV7-9,TRBJ1-1,-,CASASGASSMNTEAFF,TGTGCCAGCGCCTCGGGGGCCTCATCCATGAACACTGAAGCTTTCTTT
few,TRBV4-1,TRBJ2-7,TRBD2,CASSQDPRGWVYEQYF,TGCGCCAGCAGCCAAGATCCGCGGGGGTGGGTCTACGAGCAGTACTTC
many,TRBV12-3/TRBV12-4,TRBJ1-2,-,CASSFRQNYGYTF,TGTGCCAGCAGTTTTAGGCAGAACTATGGCTACACCTTC
few,TRBV5-1,TRBJ2-3,TRBD1,CASSPPLTGDTDTQYF,TGCGCCAGCAGCCCCCCATTGACAGGGGACACAGATACGCAGTATTTT
-,TRBV12-3/TRBV12-4,TRBJ1-1,-,CASSLLPKDHRDTEAFF,TGTGCCAGCAGTTTACTGCCAAAGGACCACCGGGACACTGAAGCTTTCTTT
-,TRBV6-1,TRBJ2-3,TRBD2,CASRRGTSGDTQYF,TGTGCCAGCAGACGGGGGACTAGCGGAGATACGCAGTATTTT
few,TRBV20-1,TRBJ2-2,-,CSAYRNPGELFF,TGCAGTGCTTACAGGAACCCCGGGGAGCTGTTTTTT